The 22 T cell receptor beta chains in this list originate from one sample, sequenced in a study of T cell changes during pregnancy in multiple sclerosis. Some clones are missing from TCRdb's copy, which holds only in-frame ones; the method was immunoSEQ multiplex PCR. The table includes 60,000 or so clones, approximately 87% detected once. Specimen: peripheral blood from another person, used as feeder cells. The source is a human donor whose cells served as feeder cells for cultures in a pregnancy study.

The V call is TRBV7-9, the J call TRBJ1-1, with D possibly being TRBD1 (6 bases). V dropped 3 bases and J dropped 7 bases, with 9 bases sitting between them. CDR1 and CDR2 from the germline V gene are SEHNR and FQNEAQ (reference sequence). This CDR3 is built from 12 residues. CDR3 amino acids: CASSFRGNEAFF. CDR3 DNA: TGTGCCAGCAGCTTCAGGGGAAATGAAGCTTTCTTT.

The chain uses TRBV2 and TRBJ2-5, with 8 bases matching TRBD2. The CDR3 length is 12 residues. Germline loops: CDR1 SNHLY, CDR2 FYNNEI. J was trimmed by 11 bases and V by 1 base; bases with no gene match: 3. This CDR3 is CASSEVAGQQYF. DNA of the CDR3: TGTGCCAGCAGTGAAGTAGCGGGGCAACAGTACTTC.

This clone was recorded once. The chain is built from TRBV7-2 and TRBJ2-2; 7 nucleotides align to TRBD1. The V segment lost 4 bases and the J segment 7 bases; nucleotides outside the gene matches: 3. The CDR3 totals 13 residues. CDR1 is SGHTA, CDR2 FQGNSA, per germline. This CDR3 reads CASSSRQGGELFF. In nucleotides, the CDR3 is TGTGCCAGCAGCTCCCGACAGGGCGGGGAGCTGTTTTTT.

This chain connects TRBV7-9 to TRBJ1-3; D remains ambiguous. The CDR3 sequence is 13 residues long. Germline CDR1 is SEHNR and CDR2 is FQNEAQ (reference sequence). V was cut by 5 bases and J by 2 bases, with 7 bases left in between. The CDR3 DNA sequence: TGTGCCAGCAGCCCTTGGACTGGAAACACCATATATTTT. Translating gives CASSPWTGNTIYF.

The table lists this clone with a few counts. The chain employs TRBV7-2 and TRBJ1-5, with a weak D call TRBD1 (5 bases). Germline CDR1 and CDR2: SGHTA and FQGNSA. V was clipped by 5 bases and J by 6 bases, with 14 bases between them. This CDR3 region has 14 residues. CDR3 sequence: CASSVLGPSQPQHF. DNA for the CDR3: TGTGCCAGCAGCGTGTTGGGGCCTTCTCAGCCCCAGCATTTT.

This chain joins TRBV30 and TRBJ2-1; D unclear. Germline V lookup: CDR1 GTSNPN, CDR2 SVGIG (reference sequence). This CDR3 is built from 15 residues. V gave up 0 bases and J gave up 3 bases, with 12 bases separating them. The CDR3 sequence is CAWSVPGRNYNEQFF. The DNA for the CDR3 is TGTGCCTGGAGTGTACCCGGACGGAACTACAATGAGCAGTTCTTC.

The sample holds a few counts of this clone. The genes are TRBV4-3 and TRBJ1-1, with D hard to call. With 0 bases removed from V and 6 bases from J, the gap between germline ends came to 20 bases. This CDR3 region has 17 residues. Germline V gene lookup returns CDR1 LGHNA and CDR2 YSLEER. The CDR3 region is CASSQERAGALDPEAFF. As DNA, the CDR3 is TGCGCCAGCAGCCAAGAGAGGGCAGGCGCCCTTGACCCTGAAGCTTTCTTT.

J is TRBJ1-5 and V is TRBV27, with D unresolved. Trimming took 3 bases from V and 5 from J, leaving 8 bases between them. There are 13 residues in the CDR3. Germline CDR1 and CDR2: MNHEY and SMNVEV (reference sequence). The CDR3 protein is CASSLVGDQPQHF. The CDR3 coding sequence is TGTGCCAGCAGTTTGGTGGGTGATCAGCCCCAGCATTTT.

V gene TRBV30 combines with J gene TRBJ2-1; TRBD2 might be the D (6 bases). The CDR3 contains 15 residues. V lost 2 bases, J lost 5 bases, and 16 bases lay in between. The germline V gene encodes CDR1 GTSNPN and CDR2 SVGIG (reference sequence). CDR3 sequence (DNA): TGTGCCTGGAGTCACCTGGGACTTCGAGACAATGAGCAGTTCTTC. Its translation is CAWSHLGLRDNEQFF.

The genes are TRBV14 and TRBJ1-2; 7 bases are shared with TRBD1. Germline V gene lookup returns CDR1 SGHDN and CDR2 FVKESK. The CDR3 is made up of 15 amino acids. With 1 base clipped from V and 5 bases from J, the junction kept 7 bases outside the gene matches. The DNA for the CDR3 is TGTGCCAGCAGCCAAGGGGACAGCCACTTTTATGGCTACACCTTC. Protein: CASSQGDSHFYGYTF. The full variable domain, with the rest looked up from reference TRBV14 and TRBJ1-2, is EAGVTQFPSHSVIEKGQTVTLRCDPISGHDNLYWYRRVMGKEIKFLLHFVKESKQDESGMPNNRFLAERTGGTYSTLKVQPAELEDSGVYFCASSQGDSHFYGYTFGSGTRLTVV.

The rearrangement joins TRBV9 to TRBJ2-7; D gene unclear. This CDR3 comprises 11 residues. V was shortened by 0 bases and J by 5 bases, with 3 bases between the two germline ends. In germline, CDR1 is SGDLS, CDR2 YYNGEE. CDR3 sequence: CASSVGDEQYF. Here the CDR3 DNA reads TGTGCCAGCAGCGTAGGTGACGAGCAGTACTTC.

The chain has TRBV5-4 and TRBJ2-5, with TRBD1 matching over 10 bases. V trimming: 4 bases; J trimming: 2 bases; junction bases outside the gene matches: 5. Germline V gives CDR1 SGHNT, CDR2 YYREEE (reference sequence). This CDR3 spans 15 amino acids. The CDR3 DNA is TGTGCCAGCAGCCGAAGGGACAGGGGACAAGAGACCCAGTACTTC. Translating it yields CASSRRDRGQETQYF.

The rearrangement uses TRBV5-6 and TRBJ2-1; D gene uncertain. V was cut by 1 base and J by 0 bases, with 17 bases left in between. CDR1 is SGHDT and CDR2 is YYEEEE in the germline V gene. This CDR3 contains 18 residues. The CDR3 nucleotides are TGTGCCAGCAGCTTGACGGGCCTCGAGTACAGCTCCTACAATGAGCAGTTCTTC. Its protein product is CASSLTGLEYSSYNEQFF.

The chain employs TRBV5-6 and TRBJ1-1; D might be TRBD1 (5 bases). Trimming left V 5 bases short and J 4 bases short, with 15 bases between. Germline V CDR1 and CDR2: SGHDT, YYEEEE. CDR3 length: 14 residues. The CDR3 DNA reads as TGTGCCAGCAGTGGGGGGATTGATGCCACTGAAGCTTTCTTT. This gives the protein CASSGGIDATEAFF.

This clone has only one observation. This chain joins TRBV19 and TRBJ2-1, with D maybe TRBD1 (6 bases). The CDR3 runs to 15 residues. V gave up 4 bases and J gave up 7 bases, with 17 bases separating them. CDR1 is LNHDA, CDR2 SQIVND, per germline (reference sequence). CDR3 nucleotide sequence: TGTGCCAGTAGTAGGCCCGGACAGCTGGGGAATGAGCAGTTCTTC. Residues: CASSRPGQLGNEQFF. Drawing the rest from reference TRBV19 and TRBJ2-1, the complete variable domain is DGGITQSPKYLFRKEGQNVTLSCEQNLNHDAMYWYRQDPGQGLRLIYYSQIVNDFQKGDIAEGYSVSREKKESFPLTVTSAQKNPTAFYLCASSRPGQLGNEQFFGPGTRLTVL.

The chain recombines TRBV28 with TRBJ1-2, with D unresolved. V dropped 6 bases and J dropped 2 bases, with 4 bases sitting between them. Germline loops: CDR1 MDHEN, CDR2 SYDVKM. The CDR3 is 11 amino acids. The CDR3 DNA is TGTGCCAGCAGCTACAACTATGGCTACACCTTC. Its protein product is CASSYNYGYTF.

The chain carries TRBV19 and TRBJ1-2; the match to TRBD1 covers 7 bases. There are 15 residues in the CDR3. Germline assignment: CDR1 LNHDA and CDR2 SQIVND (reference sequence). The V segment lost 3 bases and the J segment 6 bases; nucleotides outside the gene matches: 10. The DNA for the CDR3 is TGTGCCAGTAGTATTACGGACGACAGGGTGGATGGCTACACCTTC. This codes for CASSITDDRVDGYTF.

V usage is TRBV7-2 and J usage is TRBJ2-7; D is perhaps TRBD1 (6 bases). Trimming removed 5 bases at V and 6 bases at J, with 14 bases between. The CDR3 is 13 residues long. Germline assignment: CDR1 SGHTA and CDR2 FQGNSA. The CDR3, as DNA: TGTGCCAGCAGCCCCACCCCAGGGGTCGAGCAGTACTTC. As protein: CASSPTPGVEQYF.

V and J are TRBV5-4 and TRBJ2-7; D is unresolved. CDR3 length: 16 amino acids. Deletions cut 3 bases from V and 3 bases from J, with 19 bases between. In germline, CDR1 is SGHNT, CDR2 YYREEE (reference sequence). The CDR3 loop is CASSSQDRHLGYEQYF. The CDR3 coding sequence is TGTGCCAGCAGCTCACAAGACCGGCACCTGGGCTACGAGCAGTACTTC.

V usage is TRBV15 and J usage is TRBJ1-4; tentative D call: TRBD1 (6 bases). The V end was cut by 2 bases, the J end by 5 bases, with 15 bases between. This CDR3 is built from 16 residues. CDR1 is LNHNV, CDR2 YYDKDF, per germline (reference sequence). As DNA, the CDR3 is TGTGCCACCAGCAGAAGGAATACAGGGACCAATGAAAAACTGTTTTTT. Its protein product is CATSRRNTGTNEKLFF.

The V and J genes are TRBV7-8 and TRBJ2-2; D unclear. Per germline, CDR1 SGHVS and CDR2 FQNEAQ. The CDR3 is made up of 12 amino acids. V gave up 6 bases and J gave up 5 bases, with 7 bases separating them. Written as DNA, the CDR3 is TGTGCCAGCAGTCTCAAAACCGGGGAGCTGTTTTTT. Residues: CASSLKTGELFF.

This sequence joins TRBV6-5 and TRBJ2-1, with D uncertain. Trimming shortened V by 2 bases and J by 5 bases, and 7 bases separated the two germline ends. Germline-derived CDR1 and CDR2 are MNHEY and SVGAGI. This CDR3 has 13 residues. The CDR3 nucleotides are TGTGCCAGCAGTTACGGGCAGCACAATGAGCAGTTCTTC. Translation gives CASSYGQHNEQFF.